This T cell receptor (beta chain) is drawn from a study of regulatory T cells. Regulatory (CD25-high CD127-low) and conventional (CD25-low CD127-high) CD4+ T cells were sorted separately. Note on this clone: What it binds is unknown.

The study's findings and limits: In CD3G-deficient patients, conventional CD4+ T cells were enriched for hydrophobic CDR3 residues at positions 6 and 7.

The primer mix had 52 TRBV and 13 TRBJ primers. Data came from immunoSEQ multiplex PCR; TCRdb stores just in-frame clones and leaves some out. The sample holds some 15,000 clones, about 79% seen once. The CDR3 runs to 12 residues. From germline, CDR1 is MNHNS and CDR2 SASEGT. The V end lost 5 bases, the J end lost 9 bases, and 11 bases lay between the germline ends. V usage is TRBV6-1 and J usage is TRBJ1-5; weak D call: TRBD1 (5 bases). The material sequenced was conventional CD4+ T cells sorted from blood. The sequence was collected from a person in their twenties or thirties with CD3G deficiency. The CDR3 coding sequence is TGTGCCAGCAGTACTCAGGGATCGCCCCAGCATTTT. This sequence encodes CASSTQGSPQHF.